The 27 T cell receptor beta chains in this list originate from one sample, sequenced in a study of molecular identifiers for immune sequencing clone quantification. A single record per CDR3 protein comes from TCRdb applying MiXCR to the PCR reads. The sample has over 600,000 distinct CDR3 sequences; approximately 20% are singletons. The sample taken for sequencing was naive CD8+ T cells from blood, with Jurkat cell RNA spiked in. Subset here: FACS-sorted CD8+CD4-CCR7+CD45RA+ naive T cells. These receptor sequences come from a human donor in good health. Some libraries in this study had Jurkat cell RNA spiked in.

Concerning this clonotype: This clone may be a read error of a much larger clone one base away. The chain joins TRBV13 to TRBJ2-5; D is ambiguous. The germline V gene encodes CDR1 PRHDT and CDR2 FYEKMQ (reference sequence). The CDR3 is 13 residues long. The V end was cut by 4 bases, the J end by 2 bases, with 8 bases between. In DNA, the CDR3 is TGTGCCAGCAGCTCCCCACAACAAGAGACCCAGTACTTC. Its protein product is CASSSPQQETQYF.

This clonotype has a count of ten or more. The V gene is TRBV20-1, the J gene TRBJ2-5, with D perhaps matching TRBD1 or TRBD2 (5 bases each). The V end was cut by 6 bases, the J end by 5 bases, with 16 bases between. The germline V gene has CDR1 DFQATT and CDR2 SNEGSKA (reference sequence). This CDR3 region has 13 residues. The CDR3 nucleotides are TGCAGTGCCCAGGAGAGGGGCGGGGAGACCCAGTACTTC. Encoded protein: CSAQERGGETQYF.

About this clonotype itself: At one end the junction does not follow the germline gene, possibly because of a read error. CDR3 DNA sequence: TGTGCCAGCAGTCCACACAGGACGGTGAACACTGAAGCCTTCTTT. This encodes CASSPHRTVNTEAFF. This chain connects TRBV27 to TRBJ1-1; possible D gene TRBD1, 5 bases. CDR1 and CDR2 from the germline V gene are MNHEY and SMNVEV (reference sequence). This CDR3 has 15 amino acids.

Notes on this clonotype: A read error may explain this, as a much larger clone is one base away. This sequence joins TRBV12-3 or TRBV12-4 and TRBJ2-5, with D possibly being TRBD1 (6 bases). V gave up 7 bases and J gave up 5 bases, with 17 bases separating them. This CDR3 is 14 amino acids long. The DNA of the CDR3 is TGTGCCAGCACTACGGTGGGGGCTGCGGAGACCCAGTACTTC. Amino acids: CASTTVGAAETQYF.

This clonotype appeared many times. As DNA, the CDR3 is TGTGCCAGCAGCAACCGACAGGGCGAATACCAAGAGACCCAGTACTTC. It yields the protein CASSNRQGEYQETQYF. The chain recombines TRBV7-9 with TRBJ2-5, with 7 bases lining up with TRBD1. V lost 5 bases and J lost 0; bases outside the gene matches: 9. The CDR3 has 16 amino acids. In germline, CDR1 is SEHNR, CDR2 FQNEAQ (reference sequence).

In this sample, this clonotype turned up many times. The genes are TRBV20-1 and TRBJ2-5; TRBD2 matches at 13 bases. This CDR3 is built from 15 residues. With V trimmed by 0 bases and J by 3 bases, 1 base remained unmatched. Germline lookup yields CDR1 DFQATT and CDR2 SNEGSKA (reference sequence). CDR3 sequence (DNA): TGCAGTGCTAGAGATGGACTAGCGGGAGAAGAGACCCAGTACTTC. Its translation: CSARDGLAGEETQYF.

This clonotype was picked up many times. The chain joins TRBV7-6 to TRBJ2-5, with 11 bases aligning to TRBD2. The junction had 6 bases not matched to a gene; V was cut back by 4 bases and J by 2 bases. The germline gives CDR1 SGHVS, CDR2 FNYEAQ. This CDR3 is built from 16 residues. The DNA of the CDR3 is TGTGCCAGCAGCTCTCGACTAGCGGGGTTTCAAGAGACCCAGTACTTC. Translated: CASSSRLAGFQETQYF.

This chain links TRBV7-8 with TRBJ2-1; D is uncertain. The CDR3 runs 15 residues. Germline V CDR1 and CDR2: SGHVS, FQNEAQ. V was pared by 5 bases and J by 0 bases, with 11 bases between. The CDR3 coding sequence is TGTGCCAGCAGCCCGGACCTCCACTCCTACAATGAGCAGTTCTTC. This encodes CASSPDLHSYNEQFF.

This clonotype was found many times. The gene calls are TRBV4-3 and TRBJ2-3; 9 bases are a match to TRBD2. This CDR3 is 17 amino acids long. Looked up from germline, CDR1 is LGHNA and CDR2 is YSLEER. Trimming took 2 bases from V and 3 from J; bases not matched to a gene: 9. The CDR3 loop is CASSQRWRGGLTDTQYF. The CDR3 DNA reads TGCGCCAGCAGCCAACGTTGGCGGGGGGGTCTGACAGATACGCAGTATTTT.

This CDR3 reads CASSLVDGLQNSPLHF. CDR3 coding DNA: TGTGCCAGCAGCTTAGTCGACGGGTTACAAAATTCACCCCTCCACTTT. V is TRBV7-9 and J is TRBJ1-6; no firm D call. In germline, CDR1 is SEHNR, CDR2 FQNEAQ (reference sequence). The CDR3 loop spans 16 amino acids. Trimming shortened V by 1 base and J by 7 bases, and 14 bases separated the two germline ends.

This clonotype has just a few counts. This sequence joins TRBV12-3 or TRBV12-4 and TRBJ1-5; maybe TRBD1 (5 bases). CDR3 length: 16 amino acids. With 7 bases removed from V and 4 bases from J, the gap between germline ends came to 20 bases. The CDR3 DNA is TGTGCCAGCACCCTAAGTCTCGGGGGGAGTAATCAGCCCCAGCATTTT. It specifies CASTLSLGGSNQPQHF.

This chain joins TRBV24-1 and TRBJ1-2, with D possibly TRBD1 on 5 matching bases. Germline V lookup: CDR1 KGHDR, CDR2 SFDVKD. The CDR3 has 14 amino acids. V was pared by 4 bases and J by 6 bases, with 14 bases between. CDR3 coding DNA: TGTGCCACCAGTGACGCAGACAGTCCCAATGGCTACACCTTC. This translates into CATSDADSPNGYTF.

This chain connects TRBV9 to TRBJ1-2, with D hard to call. The V and J ends lost 0 bases and 1 base respectively, with 10 bases between them. Germline loops: CDR1 SGDLS, CDR2 YYNGEE. This CDR3 is built from 15 residues. For the CDR3, the DNA is TGTGCCAGCAGCGTAGCGGCAGAGAGTAACTATGGCTACACCTTC. Protein product: CASSVAAESNYGYTF.

To note about this clonotype: An end of the junction differs from the germline gene, which may be a read error. The chain employs TRBV11-2 and TRBJ1-1; 9 bases map to TRBD1. The CDR3 length is 14 residues. Germline assignment: CDR1 SGHAT and CDR2 FQNNGV. The CDR3 DNA reads as TGTGCCAGCAGCCCGGGACAGGGAAGGACTGAAGTTTTCTTT. Protein: CASSPGQGRTEVFF. The full variable domain, its missing parts supplied by reference TRBV11-2 and TRBJ1-1, is EAGVAQSPRYKIIEKRQSVAFWCNPISGHATLYWYQQILGQGPKLLIQFQNNGVVDDSQLPKDRFSAERLKGVDSTLKIQPAKLEDSAVYLCASSPGQGRTEVFFGQGTRLTVV.

This clonotype appeared many times. The chain combines TRBV4-3 with TRBJ2-1; no reliable D call. From germline, CDR1 is LGHNA and CDR2 YSLEER. This CDR3 has 16 amino acids. Trimming stripped 0 bases from V and 1 base from J, with 10 bases between. The CDR3 reads CASSQDRGTSYNEQFF. The CDR3 nucleotides are TGCGCCAGCAGCCAAGATCGAGGTACGTCCTACAATGAGCAGTTCTTC.

This clonotype was seen at least ten times. The chain employs TRBV13 and TRBJ2-7, with TRBD2 matching 8 bases. Germline-derived CDR1 and CDR2 are PRHDT and FYEKMQ (reference sequence). This CDR3 contains 15 residues. The V gene end was trimmed by 3 bases and the J gene end by 0 bases; junction bases not matched to a gene: 4. This CDR3 is CASSFRSGGSYEQYF. DNA of the CDR3: TGTGCCAGCAGCTTCCGAAGCGGGGGCTCCTACGAGCAGTACTTC.

The J gene is TRBJ1-5, the V gene TRBV6-5; 7 bases are a match to TRBD1. Germline V gives CDR1 MNHEY, CDR2 SVGAGI. The CDR3 loop spans 16 amino acids. Trimming took 4 bases from V and 0 from J; bases not matched to a gene: 6. CDR3 sequence: CASSSGQKYSNQPQHF. The CDR3 region has the DNA TGTGCCAGCAGTTCGGGACAGAAATATAGCAATCAGCCCCAGCATTTT.

This chain's CDR3 is CASSYSPRASASTDTQHF. The DNA of the CDR3 is TGTGCCAGCAGTTACTCTCCCCGGGCTAGCGCTAGCACAGATACGCAGCATTTT. V gene TRBV6-5 combines with J gene TRBJ2-3; no definite D call. The J call may be incorrect, as the DNA end agrees better with TRBJ1-5. There are 18 residues in the CDR3. Germline V lookup: CDR1 MNHEY, CDR2 SVGAGI.

In this sample, this clonotype turned up many times. The rearrangement uses TRBV4-3 and TRBJ2-5; D possibly corresponds to TRBD1 (6 bases). Trimming left V 0 bases short and J 2 bases short, with 22 bases between. Germline-derived CDR1 and CDR2 are LGHNA and YSLEER. The CDR3 runs to 19 residues. DNA for the CDR3: TGCGCCAGCAGCCAAGAGGCAGGGGCTGGGTCCCAACCACAAGAGACCCAGTACTTC. Translation: CASSQEAGAGSQPQETQYF.

V usage is TRBV27 and J usage is TRBJ1-1, with 7 positions matching TRBD1. With 4 bases clipped from V and 0 bases from J, the junction kept 8 bases outside the gene matches. Germline V gene lookup returns CDR1 MNHEY and CDR2 SMNVEV (reference sequence). The CDR3 consists of 16 residues. The CDR3 nucleotides are TGTGCCAGCAGTTCCCTGACAGGGACCATGAACACTGAAGCTTTCTTT. Its translation is CASSSLTGTMNTEAFF.

About this clonotype itself: One junction end does not reproduce the germline sequence, and a read error may be involved. The rearrangement uses TRBV3-1 and TRBJ2-5; possibly TRBD2 for D (6 bases). The CDR3 runs to 17 residues. Germline CDR1 LGHDT, CDR2 YNNKEL (reference sequence). CDR3 amino acids: CVSSPLFSAGLQETQYF. DNA of the CDR3: TGTGTCAGCAGCCCCCTCTTCTCGGCGGGGCTCCAAGAGACCCAGTACTTC.

This clonotype was observed many times. The genes are TRBV15 and TRBJ1-1, with 9 bases identical to TRBD1. The CDR3 has 16 residues. V lost 6 bases, J lost 1 base, and 9 bases stayed unmatched. Germline V CDR1 and CDR2: LNHNV, YYDKDF (reference sequence). The CDR3 sequence is CATRTFRTGENTEAFF. In DNA form, the CDR3 reads TGTGCCACCAGGACCTTCCGGACAGGGGAGAACACTGAAGCTTTCTTT.

In this sample, this clonotype turned up many times. This rearrangement joins TRBV7-9 to TRBJ2-1; D uncertain. The CDR3 runs 13 residues. Trimming removed 4 bases at V and 10 bases at J, with 14 bases between. Germline CDR1 SEHNR, CDR2 FQNEAQ (reference sequence). The CDR3, as DNA: TGTGCCAGCAGCTCAGAGGACCACCAAGAGCAGTTCTTC. Protein: CASSSEDHQEQFF.

This clonotype was recorded many times. This chain uses TRBV20-1 with TRBJ2-7; a possible D gene is TRBD2 (6 bases). CDR1 is DFQATT and CDR2 is SNEGSKA in the germline V gene (reference sequence). This CDR3 spans 14 amino acids. V was shortened by 5 bases and J by 3 bases, with 17 bases between the two germline ends. The DNA of the CDR3 is TGCAGTGCTTGGACGGGAGAAGGCGGCTACGAGCAGTACTTC. The encoded protein is CSAWTGEGGYEQYF.

This clonotype was recorded many times. V and J are TRBV11-2 and TRBJ1-1; D unclear. CDR3 length equals 14 residues. The V gene's germline CDR1 is SGHAT and CDR2 FQNNGV. Trimming removed 1 base from V and 1 base from J, with 7 bases in between. In DNA form, the CDR3 reads TGTGCCAGCAGCTTAGGATCGGGGAACACTGAAGCTTTCTTT. The encoded protein is CASSLGSGNTEAFF.

In this sample, this clonotype turned up many times. The gene calls are TRBV6-2 or TRBV6-3 and TRBJ2-1; TRBD2 aligns across 10 bases. Trimming took 5 bases from V and 8 from J; bases not matched to a gene: 3. This CDR3 is 13 amino acids long. CDR1 and CDR2 (germline): MNHEY, SVGEGT. CDR3 residues: CASSASGSYEQFF. CDR3 nucleotide sequence: TGTGCCAGCAGTGCTAGCGGGAGTTATGAGCAGTTCTTC.

This clonotype was found many times. The chain employs TRBV20-1 and TRBJ1-5; TRBD1 aligns across 7 bases. The germline V gene encodes CDR1 DFQATT and CDR2 SNEGSKA (reference sequence). V lost 6 bases, J lost 4 bases, and 12 bases stayed unmatched. The CDR3 consists of 15 residues. Here the CDR3 reads CSAPTGQSFNQPQHF. The CDR3 nucleotides read TGCAGTGCCCCCACGGGACAGTCTTTTAATCAGCCCCAGCATTTT.